This TCR beta chain was identified in a study of blood T cell repertoires in COVID-19. Turning to the study itself: T cells, B-cell-depleted T cells, or PBMCs supplied cDNA or gDNA.

Source study methods: Reference gene primer amplification gave nucleated cell count estimates. TCRdb keeps only in-frame clones here, not all; method: immunoSEQ multiplex PCR. V, J and clone size were drawn from that table, and D and trimming were deduced from the DNA. The sample consists of around 40,000 clones, approximately 88% of them appearing once. The source material was peripheral blood. This receptor was identified in a man aged 50 or older with active COVID-19.

The CDR3 DNA is TGTGCCAGCATGAGTCGGGAGTTCGTAGATACGCAGTATTTT. Its translation: CASMSREFVDTQYF. V gene TRBV27 combines with J gene TRBJ2-3; D perhaps matches TRBD2 (6 bases). V lost 7 bases, J lost 5 bases, and 16 bases lay in between. The CDR3 is 14 residues long. In germline, CDR1 is MNHEY, CDR2 SMNVEV (reference sequence).